This T cell receptor beta chain was sequenced in a study of cytomegalovirus exposure and HLA in healthy donors. Study conclusions and caveats: When presence/absence was analysed, sequencing depth was taken to be roughly uniform across donors.

CDR1 MGHDK and CDR2 SYGVNS come from the germline V gene. With V trimmed by 0 bases and J by 5 bases, 7 bases remained unmatched. The CDR3 covers 16 residues. Researchers ran the PCR with 60 Vbeta and 13 Jbeta primers. Measured with immunoSEQ multiplex PCR; TCRdb has only the in-frame clones, and not every one. Found here are roughly 110,000 clones, around 74% of them singletons; the top ten hold around 15%. As regards this clone: What it recognizes is unknown.

This clonotype was obtained from a woman aged 40 to 49 in good health and CMV-seropositive. Sample: PBMCs. This chain connects TRBV25-1 to TRBJ2-5; 9 nucleotides line up with TRBD2. CDR3 region: CASSEYGRGGRETQYF. The CDR3 nucleotides read TGTGCCAGCAGTGAATATGGGCGGGGGGGCAGGGAGACCCAGTACTTC.